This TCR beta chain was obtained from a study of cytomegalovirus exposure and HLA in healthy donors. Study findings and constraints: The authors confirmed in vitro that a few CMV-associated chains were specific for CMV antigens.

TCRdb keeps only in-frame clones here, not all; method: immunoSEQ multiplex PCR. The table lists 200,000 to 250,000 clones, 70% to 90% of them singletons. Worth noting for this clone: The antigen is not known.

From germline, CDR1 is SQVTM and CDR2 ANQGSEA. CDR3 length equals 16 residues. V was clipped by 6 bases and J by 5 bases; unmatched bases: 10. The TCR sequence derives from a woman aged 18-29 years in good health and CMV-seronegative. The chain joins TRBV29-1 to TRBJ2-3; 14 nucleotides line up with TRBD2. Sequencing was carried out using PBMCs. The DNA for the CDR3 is TGCAGCGTAGCCGCCCCGGGACTAGCGGGAGTAGATACGCAGTATTTT. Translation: CSVAAPGLAGVDTQYF.